What follows are 19 T cell receptor beta chains derived from one specimen sequenced in a study of shared clonotypes between healthy human individuals. TCRdb keeps only in-frame clones here, not all; method: immunoSEQ multiplex PCR. The table shows more than 450,000 clones, with 79% occurring only once. Sequencing used PBMCs. These TCRs come from a woman between 40 and 55 years old in good health. Some clones in this sample may be carry-over from other donors' samples.

This rearrangement joins TRBV6-1 to TRBJ1-2; D is unresolved. The germline V gene encodes CDR1 MNHNS and CDR2 SASEGT. This CDR3 has 16 amino acids. Trimming stripped 0 bases from V and 4 bases from J, with 15 bases between. Here the CDR3 DNA reads TGTGCCAGCAGTGAAGCGCTTGCCAGGACTGGCTATGGCTACACCTTC. Its protein product is CASSEALARTGYGYTF.

This clone was recorded a few times. The identical CDR3 is also encoded by other nucleotide sequences in the sample. The V and J genes are TRBV28 and TRBJ1-1; D is unresolved. Germline V lookup: CDR1 MDHEN, CDR2 SYDVKM. The V gene lost 5 bases and the J gene lost 3 bases, with 7 bases spanning the gap. CDR3 size: 12 residues. In DNA form, the CDR3 reads TGTGCCAGCAGTCTCCAAGACACTGAAGCTTTCTTT. This codes for CASSLQDTEAFF. Using reference TRBV28 and TRBJ1-1 for the parts outside the CDR3, the full variable domain is DVKVTQSSRYLVKRTGEKVFLECVQDMDHENMFWYRQDPGLGLRLIYFSYDVKMKEKGDIPEGYSVSREKKERFSLILESASTNQTSMYLCASSLQDTEAFFGQGTRLTVV.

This clone was seen only a few times. CDR3 DNA: TGTGCCAGCAGTGCCCTAGCGGATTGGGGGGAGCTGTTTTTT. It specifies CASSALADWGELFF. The chain couples TRBV6-4 to TRBJ2-2, with TRBD2 identical over 7 bases. The CDR3 is 14 residues long. V lost 4 bases to trimming and J lost 8 bases; unmatched junction nucleotides: 7. Germline CDR1 reads MRHNA; CDR2 reads SNTAGT.

V usage is TRBV6-5 and J usage is TRBJ1-2; TRBD1 matches 9 bases. This CDR3 is built from 13 residues. Trimming cost V 6 bases and J 6 bases; bases outside gene matches: 5. CDR1 MNHEY and CDR2 SVGAGI come from the germline V gene. The CDR3 sequence: CASRTDRGNGYTF. The CDR3 coding sequence is TGTGCCAGCAGGACCGACAGGGGGAATGGCTACACCTTC.

The rearrangement uses TRBV6-1 and TRBJ2-7, with 8 bases lining up with TRBD1. CDR1 is MNHNS and CDR2 is SASEGT in the germline V gene. V lost 5 bases, J lost 2 bases, and 8 bases stayed unmatched. This CDR3 is built from 15 residues. The CDR3 DNA reads as TGTGCCAGCAGTACCCGACAGGGGTTACCCTACGAGCAGTACTTC. Amino acid sequence: CASSTRQGLPYEQYF.

This clone was picked up a small number of times. V usage is TRBV28 and J usage is TRBJ2-2, with D possibly TRBD1 on 5 matching bases. Germline values: CDR1 MDHEN, CDR2 SYDVKM. The CDR3 has 12 residues. V lost 6 bases and J lost 8, with 10 bases in between. This CDR3 is CASRYRTGELFF. The CDR3 bases are TGTGCCAGCAGATACAGGACGGGGGAGCTGTTTTTT.

This clone was detected a few times. This chain connects TRBV9 to TRBJ1-4, with 8 bases matching TRBD1. The germline gives CDR1 SGDLS, CDR2 YYNGEE. The CDR3 totals 15 residues. J lost 8 bases, V lost 2 bases, and 8 bases had no gene match. CDR3 sequence (DNA): TGTGCCAGCAGCGTGGATACAGGGGGAGGCGAAAAACTGTTTTTT. Amino acids: CASSVDTGGGEKLFF. The full variable domain, rest sourced from reference TRBV9 and TRBJ1-4, is DSGVTQTPKHLITATGQRVTLRCSPRSGDLSVYWYQQSLDQGLQFLIQYYNGEERAKGNILERFSAQQFPDLHSELNLSSLELGDSALYFCASSVDTGGGEKLFFGSGTQLSVL.

In regard to this clone: Other DNA sequences in the same sample also yield this CDR3. This chain uses TRBV5-1 with TRBJ2-1; no firm D call. Trimming shortened V by 4 bases and J by 4 bases, and 3 bases separated the two germline ends. Germline-derived CDR1 and CDR2 are SGHRS and YFSETQ. The CDR3 extends over 11 amino acids. CDR3 sequence (DNA): TGCGCCAGCAGCGCTTACAATGAGCAGTTCTTC. This translates into CASSAYNEQFF.

The chain links TRBV11-2 to TRBJ2-1; D is possibly TRBD1 or TRBD2 (5 bases each). The germline V gene has CDR1 SGHAT and CDR2 FQNNGV. The CDR3 totals 15 residues. Trimming removed 0 bases from V and 5 bases from J, with 11 bases in between. DNA for the CDR3: TGTGCCAGCAGCTTAGATACGGGGCTAAACAATGAGCAGTTCTTC. This sequence encodes CASSLDTGLNNEQFF.

This sequence joins TRBV5-6 and TRBJ2-6; tentative D call: TRBD1 (6 bases). Trimming pared 5 bases from V and 1 base from J, leaving 10 bases between. The length of the CDR3 is 15 residues. In germline, CDR1 is SGHDT, CDR2 YYEEEE. This CDR3 is CASSTQGSGANVLTF. CDR3 DNA: TGTGCCAGCAGTACACAGGGATCTGGGGCCAACGTCCTGACTTTC.

The chain couples TRBV30 to TRBJ2-1, with 13 bases matching TRBD2. CDR3 length: 20 amino acids. V gave up 2 bases and J gave up 3 bases; unmatched junction bases: 16. Germline V lookup: CDR1 GTSNPN, CDR2 SVGIG (reference sequence). The CDR3 reads CAWSLLLPGLAGLFYNEQFF. DNA of the CDR3: TGTGCCTGGAGTTTATTATTACCGGGACTAGCGGGATTGTTCTACAATGAGCAGTTCTTC. The entire variable domain, with the rest obtained from reference TRBV30 and TRBJ2-1, is as follows: SQTIHQWPATLVQPVGSPLSLECTVEGTSNPNLYWYRQAAGRGLQLLFYSVGIGQISSEVPQNLSASRPQDRQFILSSKKLLLSDSGFYLCAWSLLLPGLAGLFYNEQFFGPGTRLTVL.

CDR3 nucleotide sequence: TGTGCCAGCAGCCCCTCTGGACTAGCGGTGGCAGGAAATGAGCAGTTCTTC. Translation: CASSPSGLAVAGNEQFF. V usage is TRBV7-8 and J usage is TRBJ2-1; 10 nucleotides align to TRBD2. The CDR3 has 17 amino acids. The germline gives CDR1 SGHVS, CDR2 FQNEAQ. V shed 5 bases, J shed 7 bases, and the junction held 14 bases outside the gene matches.

This clone was picked up many times. CDR3 coding DNA: TGTGCCAGCAGCTTGAAGGGTGGGGATAAACAAGAGACCCAGTACTTC. Translated: CASSLKGGDKQETQYF. The chain is built from TRBV5-4 and TRBJ2-5; D is unresolved. This CDR3 has 16 amino acids. V was clipped by 1 base and J by 2 bases, with 15 bases between them. Germline loops: CDR1 SGHNT, CDR2 YYREEE (reference sequence).

This clone appeared a few times. The chain recombines TRBV28 with TRBJ1-1; unclear D gene. The germline CDR1 and CDR2 sequences are MDHEN and SYDVKM. This CDR3 is built from 14 residues. V was clipped by 2 bases and J by 4 bases, with 11 bases between them. In DNA form, the CDR3 reads TGTGCCAGCAGTTTAGGCTTGGGGTTCACTGAAGCTTTCTTT. It translates to CASSLGLGFTEAFF.

This chain uses TRBV28 with TRBJ1-1; D remains ambiguous. The CDR3 contains 14 residues. Germline lookup yields CDR1 MDHEN and CDR2 SYDVKM. V was shortened by 7 bases and J by 1 base, with 13 bases between the two germline ends. The DNA for the CDR3 is TGTGCCAGCACCCCAAGTGGGAAGAACACTGAAGCTTTCTTT. Its protein is CASTPSGKNTEAFF.

The chain is built from TRBV5-1 and TRBJ1-1; a weak D match, TRBD1 (6 bases). The CDR3 totals 14 residues. V gave up 2 bases and J gave up 8 bases, with 16 bases separating them. CDR1 is SGHRS, CDR2 YFSETQ, per germline. CDR3 sequence: CASSFPGAPLEAFF. The CDR3, as DNA: TGCGCCAGCAGCTTCCCAGGGGCGCCCCTAGAAGCTTTCTTT.

Only a few counts were recorded for this clone. The gene calls are TRBV7-9 and TRBJ2-2, with TRBD1 identical over 8 bases. The trim removed 5 bases at V and 5 bases at J, leaving 1 base unmatched. The CDR3 consists of 13 residues. Germline values: CDR1 SEHNR, CDR2 FQNEAQ (reference sequence). The CDR3 sequence is CASSRTGTGELFF. CDR3 DNA sequence: TGTGCCAGCAGCCGGACAGGGACCGGGGAGCTGTTTTTT.

This chain links TRBV18 with TRBJ1-5, with 7 nucleotides matching TRBD1. The ends lost 3 bases at V and 4 bases at J; junction bases unmatched: 9. The length of the CDR3 is 16 residues. CDR1 is KGHSH and CDR2 is LQKENI in the germline V gene. CDR3 nucleotides: TGTGCCAGCTCACCGGGACAGTCCACCTTAAATCAGCCCCAGCATTTT. It codes for CASSPGQSTLNQPQHF.

CDR3 sequence: CASSQDLREIMNEQFF. As DNA, the CDR3 is TGTGCCAGCAGCCAAGATCTTCGGGAGATAATGAATGAGCAGTTCTTC. The gene calls are TRBV4-2 and TRBJ2-1; a weak D match, TRBD2 (6 bases). CDR3 length equals 16 residues. Germline V gene data show CDR1 as LGHNA and CDR2 as YNFKEQ. Between the trimmed V and J ends, which lost 0 bases and 7 bases, there was a span of 16 bases.